This is a list of T cell receptor beta chains from one sample in a study of blood T cell repertoires in COVID-19. Only in-frame clones appear in the TCRdb table, and some are missing; sequencing was by immunoSEQ multiplex PCR. The repertoire holds 100,000 to 150,000 clones, with 55% to 75% as singletons. Input material: peripheral blood. The receptors shown here come from a woman in her 70s with acute or convalescent COVID-19. Each CDR3 is given with its conserved first and last residue. D genes are given only for firm matches. Clone size is shown for a subset of rows, as once, few, many or a class of expanded clone.

v_gene	d_gene	abundance	j_gene	CDR3aa	CDR3nt
TRBV28	.	few	TRBJ2-6	CASSLAGVGPGANVLTF	TGTGCCAGCAGTTTGGCAGGGGTAGGCCCTGGGGCCAACGTCCTGACTTTC
TRBV20-1	TRBD2	few	TRBJ2-7	CSASSGGSYEQYF	TGCAGTGCTAGTAGCGGGGGCTCCTACGAGCAGTACTTC
TRBV19	TRBD1	.	TRBJ1-5	CASKSGDRGLHQPQHF	TGTGCCAGTAAGAGTGGGGACAGGGGGCTACACCAGCCCCAGCATTTT
TRBV6-4	TRBD2	.	TRBJ2-3	CASSDSSGSHTDTQYF	TGTGCCAGCAGTGACTCCAGCGGGAGTCATACAGATACGCAGTATTTT
TRBV11-2	.	.	TRBJ1-2	CASSPDTNGYTF	TGTGCCAGCAGCCCTGACACCAATGGCTACACCTTC
TRBV18	.	few	TRBJ1-3	CASSLPTAAIYF	TGTGCCAGCTCCCTCCCGACAGCCGCCATATATTTT
TRBV28	TRBD1	.	TRBJ1-5	CASSYPGTALHVNQPQHF	TGTGCCAGCAGTTACCCCGGGACAGCCCTACACGTTAATCAGCCCCAGCATTTT
TRBV9	TRBD2	.	TRBJ2-3	CASSVAPLAGMDTQYF	TGTGCCAGCAGCGTAGCCCCCCTAGCGGGGATGGATACGCAGTATTTT
TRBV19	.	.	TRBJ2-7	CASSILPQTGRSYEQYF	TGTGCCAGTAGTATCCTCCCCCAGACAGGTCGCTCCTACGAGCAGTACTTC
TRBV11-2	TRBD1	once	TRBJ2-2	CASSQNRGDNTGELFF	TGTGCCAGCAGCCAGAACAGGGGGGATAACACCGGGGAGCTGTTTTTT
TRBV7-2	.	.	TRBJ2-7	CASSSYYEQYF	TGTGCCAGCAGCTCTTATTACGAGCAGTACTTC
TRBV2	.	few	TRBJ2-7	CASRIAGTSHEQYF	TGTGCCAGCAGGATAGCCGGAACTTCCCACGAGCAGTACTTC
TRBV11-2	.	few	TRBJ2-2	CASTKGVNTGELFF	TGTGCCAGCACGAAGGGGGTGAACACCGGGGAGCTGTTTTTT
TRBV27	TRBD1	.	TRBJ2-7	CASRPGQGVSFLYEQYF	TGTGCCAGCAGACCGGGACAGGGGGTTTCTTTTCTCTACGAGCAGTACTTC
TRBV5-6	.	.	TRBJ2-7	CASSLARYEQYF	TGTGCCAGCAGCTTGGCTCGCTACGAGCAGTACTTC
TRBV7-3	.	.	TRBJ2-1	CASSLTVYNEQFF	TGTGCCAGCAGCTTAACCGTTTACAATGAGCAGTTCTTC
TRBV10-3	.	.	TRBJ2-5	CAISDTTQPSSQGLETQYF	TGTGCCATCAGTGATACTACCCAACCGTCCTCACAGGGCTTGGAGACCCAGTACTTC
TRBV11-2	.	.	TRBJ2-1	CASSLDRVEQFF	TGTGCCAGCAGCTTAGACCGGGTAGAGCAGTTCTTC
TRBV28	TRBD1	.	TRBJ1-2	CASSQDRANYGYTF	TGTGCCAGCAGTCAGGACAGGGCTAACTATGGCTACACCTTC
TRBV5-1	TRBD2	once	TRBJ2-3	CASSEGLAGPSTDTQYF	TGCGCCAGCAGCGAGGGACTAGCGGGACCGAGCACAGATACGCAGTATTTT
TRBV28	TRBD2	.	TRBJ2-7	CASDRTSGRKQYF	TGTGCCAGCGATAGGACTAGCGGGAGAAAGCAGTACTTC
TRBV5-4	TRBD1	.	TRBJ1-4	CASSSQGAGNEKLFF	TGTGCCAGCAGCTCACAGGGGGCTGGGAATGAAAAACTGTTTTTT
TRBV3-1/TRBV3-2	.	few	TRBJ1-5	CASSQHKPQDSNQPQHF	TGTGCCAGCAGCCAACATAAACCCCAGGATAGCAATCAGCCCCAGCATTTT
TRBV19	.	.	TRBJ1-5	CASSIARTALYSNQPQHF	TGTGCCAGTAGTATAGCTAGGACAGCTCTTTATAGCAATCAGCCCCAGCATTTT
TRBV5-6	TRBD1	.	TRBJ2-3	CASSLRQGTADTQYF	TGTGCCAGCAGCTTAAGACAGGGGACGGCAGATACGCAGTATTTT
TRBV11-2	.	.	TRBJ2-5	CASSLGTAQETQYF	TGTGCCAGCAGCTTAGGGACAGCACAAGAGACCCAGTACTTC
TRBV9	TRBD2	.	TRBJ2-7	CASSDRAGGPVYEQYF	TGTGCCAGCAGCGACCGAGCGGGAGGGCCTGTCTACGAGCAGTACTTC
TRBV7-2	TRBD2	.	TRBJ2-1	CASSQFRGTNNEQFF	TGTGCCAGCAGCCAGTTCCGTGGGACTAACAATGAGCAGTTCTTC
TRBV9	TRBD2	.	TRBJ2-5	CASSVRTGGETQYF	TGTGCCAGCAGCGTAAGAACGGGAGGAGAGACCCAGTACTTC
TRBV10-3	.	.	TRBJ2-7	CAISGGPTSYEQYF	TGTGCCATCAGCGGGGGGCCCACTTCCTACGAGCAGTACTTC
TRBV19	TRBD1	.	TRBJ2-3	CASSKPGQESDTQYF	TGTGCCAGTAGTAAACCGGGACAGGAGTCAGATACGCAGTATTTT
TRBV29-1	TRBD1	.	TRBJ1-1	CSVQTTGMNTEAFF	TGCAGCGTTCAAACGACAGGGATGAACACTGAAGCTTTCTTT
TRBV4-3	.	.	TRBJ2-1	CASSQDTGSEQFF	TGCGCCAGCAGCCAAGATACGGGGAGTGAGCAGTTCTTC
TRBV5-5	.	.	TRBJ2-6	CASSPLGANVLTF	TGTGCCAGCAGCCCACTCGGGGCCAACGTCCTGACTTTC
TRBV2	TRBD1	.	TRBJ1-5	CASRRGTGKASNQPQHF	TGTGCCAGCAGGAGGGGGACAGGGAAAGCTAGCAATCAGCCCCAGCATTTT
TRBV21-1	.	once	TRBJ1-2	CASSHNAFRLTLGYTF	TGTGCCAGCAGCCACAATGCTTTTCGACTAACGCTTGGCTACACCTTC
TRBV9	.	.	TRBJ1-1	CASSVAPDTEAFF	TGTGCCAGCAGCGTAGCTCCGGACACTGAAGCTTTCTTT
TRBV6-5	TRBD1	.	TRBJ1-6	CASSRDRGVSPLHF	TGTGCCAGCAGTCGGGACAGGGGGGTGTCACCCCTCCACTTT
TRBV28	.	.	TRBJ1-1	CASSSGLTEAFF	TGTGCCAGCAGCTCAGGGCTCACTGAAGCTTTCTTT
TRBV5-5	TRBD1	.	TRBJ2-1	CASSLARDRAHEQFF	TGTGCCAGCAGCTTGGCCCGGGACAGGGCCCATGAGCAGTTCTTC
TRBV18	TRBD2	.	TRBJ2-1	CASSVGGSGYNEQFF	TGTGCCAGCTCAGTGGGCGGGAGTGGCTACAATGAGCAGTTCTTC
TRBV7-2	TRBD1	few	TRBJ2-1	CASTQGSTGIKNEQFF	TGTGCCAGCACACAAGGGTCGACAGGGATCAAGAATGAGCAGTTCTTC
TRBV11-2	.	.	TRBJ2-2	CASSLSGTNTGELFF	TGTGCCAGCAGCTTATCGGGTACGAACACCGGGGAGCTGTTTTTT
TRBV19	.	.	TRBJ1-2	CASSMGGAPRAYGYTF	TGTGCCAGTAGTATGGGAGGGGCGCCTCGCGCCTATGGCTACACCTTC